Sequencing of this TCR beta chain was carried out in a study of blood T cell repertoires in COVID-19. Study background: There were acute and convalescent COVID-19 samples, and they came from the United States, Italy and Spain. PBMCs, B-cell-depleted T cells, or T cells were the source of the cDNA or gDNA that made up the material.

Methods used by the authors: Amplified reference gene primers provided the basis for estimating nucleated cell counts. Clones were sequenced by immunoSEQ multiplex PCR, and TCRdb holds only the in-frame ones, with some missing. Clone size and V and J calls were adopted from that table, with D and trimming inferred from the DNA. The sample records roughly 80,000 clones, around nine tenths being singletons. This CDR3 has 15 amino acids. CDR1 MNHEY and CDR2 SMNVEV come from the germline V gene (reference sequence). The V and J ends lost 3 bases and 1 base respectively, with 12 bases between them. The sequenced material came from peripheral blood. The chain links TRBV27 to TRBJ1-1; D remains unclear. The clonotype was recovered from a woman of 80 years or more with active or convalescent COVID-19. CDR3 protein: CASSFRTASNTEAFF. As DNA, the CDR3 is TGTGCCAGCAGTTTTCGTACAGCATCGAACACTGAAGCTTTCTTT.